Each of the 14 T cell receptor beta chains below was sequenced from the same sample in a study of T cell responses to AZD1222 COVID-19 vaccine. Produced via immunoSEQ multiplex PCR; TCRdb's table is partial and in-frame only. The sample records approximately 150,000 clones, about 90% being singletons. Here the sequenced sample was peripheral blood, taken 28 days after the second dose of the MenACWY control vaccine. These receptors were taken from an adult who received the MenACWY meningococcal vaccine as a control.

This rearrangement joins TRBV6-1 to TRBJ1-2; the match to TRBD1 covers 7 bases. CDR3 length equals 15 residues. Germline-derived CDR1 and CDR2 are MNHNS and SASEGT. The ends lost 5 bases at V and 2 bases at J; junction bases unmatched: 8. CDR3 residues: CASSTTGDWNYGYTF. The CDR3 region has the DNA TGTGCCAGCAGTACTACAGGGGATTGGAACTATGGCTACACCTTC.

The V and J genes are TRBV2 and TRBJ1-6, with TRBD1 matching over 7 bases. CDR1 SNHLY and CDR2 FYNNEI come from the germline V gene. The CDR3 covers 17 residues. V lost 2 bases and J lost 4; bases outside the gene matches: 8. Here the CDR3 reads CASSEQGRGPYNSPLHF. As DNA, the CDR3 is TGTGCCAGCAGTGAACAGGGAAGGGGGCCATATAATTCACCCCTCCACTTT.

V and J are TRBV2 and TRBJ1-4; D is possibly TRBD1 (6 bases). The CDR3 is 14 amino acids. The V and J ends lost 8 bases and 8 bases respectively, with 18 bases between them. Germline-derived CDR1 and CDR2 are SNHLY and FYNNEI. CDR3 in amino acids: CASSPQGQNEKLFF. In DNA, the CDR3 is TGTGCCAGCTCCCCACAGGGCCAAAACGAAAAACTGTTTTTT.

J is TRBJ2-3 and V is TRBV9; D not resolved. The germline V gene has CDR1 SGDLS and CDR2 YYNGEE. The CDR3 is 14 amino acids. Trimming stripped 1 base from V and 2 bases from J, with 8 bases between. The CDR3 bases are TGTGCCAGCAGCGTAACAGCAGCCACAGATACGCAGTATTTT. Translation: CASSVTAATDTQYF.

The CDR3 DNA sequence: TGTGCCAGCAGTGACCCCCCCGGGGCTAATGAAAAACTGTTTTTT. Its translation is CASSDPPGANEKLFF. The chain couples TRBV2 to TRBJ1-4; the D is unclear. This CDR3 contains 15 residues. CDR1 is SNHLY, CDR2 FYNNEI, per germline. V gave up 3 bases and J gave up 3 bases, with 11 bases separating them.

This chain connects TRBV7-8 to TRBJ2-4; a weak D match, TRBD2 (5 bases). This CDR3 has 18 amino acids. The V gene's germline CDR1 is SGHVS and CDR2 FQNEAQ. Trimming stripped 1 base from V and 4 bases from J, with 20 bases between. As DNA, the CDR3 is TGTGCCAGCAGCTTAGGAGCCCGTGGTGCGGGCCGAAAAAACATTCAGTACTTC. It is translated as CASSLGARGAGRKNIQYF.

J is TRBJ2-2 and V is TRBV2; maybe TRBD1 (6 bases). Trimming pared 5 bases from V and 3 bases from J, leaving 13 bases between. Per germline, CDR1 SNHLY and CDR2 FYNNEI. CDR3 length: 15 amino acids. The CDR3 here is CASSQGSGYTGELFF. Here the CDR3 DNA reads TGTGCCAGCAGTCAGGGGTCGGGGTACACCGGGGAGCTGTTTTTT.

The CDR3 region is CASSYQQGFGQPQHF. The CDR3 region has the DNA TGTGCCAGCAGTTACCAACAGGGATTCGGGCAGCCCCAGCATTTT. The chain joins TRBV6-2 or TRBV6-3 to TRBJ1-5, with a tentative D call TRBD1 (6 bases). V dropped 2 bases and J dropped 7 bases, with 15 bases sitting between them. Germline V lookup: CDR1 MNHEY, CDR2 SVGEGT. This CDR3 contains 15 residues.

V gene TRBV12-3 or TRBV12-4 combines with J gene TRBJ2-7, with D unclear. The CDR3 runs 13 residues. V lost 6 bases, J lost 4 bases, and 13 bases lay in between. The CDR3 DNA reads TGTGCCAGCAGCCCAACCGACGGTTACGAGCAGTACTTC. Its protein product is CASSPTDGYEQYF.

The CDR3 sequence is CASSPGQFVADTQYF. The CDR3 DNA reads TGTGCCAGCAGCCCAGGACAGTTTGTTGCAGATACGCAGTATTTT. The chain combines TRBV7-9 with TRBJ2-3; D perhaps matches TRBD1 (6 bases). The V gene's germline CDR1 is SEHNR and CDR2 FQNEAQ (reference sequence). The CDR3 has 15 residues. Trimming removed 5 bases at V and 4 bases at J, with 16 bases between.

This clone was counted once. The V gene is TRBV2, the J gene TRBJ1-5, with unresolved D. The germline V and J ends were trimmed by 4 bases and 4 bases, with 11 bases remaining between them. Germline CDR1 and CDR2: SNHLY and FYNNEI. The CDR3 is made up of 14 amino acids. DNA for the CDR3: TGTGCCAGCAGTGTGTTTTATACAAATCAGCCCCAGCATTTT. Translating gives CASSVFYTNQPQHF.

This sequence joins TRBV6-5 and TRBJ1-5, with D unclear. With 5 bases removed from V and 2 bases from J, the gap between germline ends came to 10 bases. The length of the CDR3 is 14 residues. Germline values: CDR1 MNHEY, CDR2 SVGAGI. The chain's CDR3 is CASSTPGGNQPQHF. The CDR3 coding sequence is TGTGCCAGCAGTACCCCCGGGGGCAATCAGCCCCAGCATTTT.

The chain is built from TRBV19 and TRBJ1-6; D is unresolved. Germline V gene data show CDR1 as LNHDA and CDR2 as SQIVND (reference sequence). The CDR3 covers 16 residues. V was trimmed by 5 bases and J by 10 bases, leaving 21 bases between them. Here the CDR3 reads CASSPEEPGVESPLHF. CDR3 DNA: TGTGCCAGTAGTCCCGAGGAGCCGGGCGTAGAGTCACCCCTCCACTTT.

This rearrangement joins TRBV5-4 to TRBJ2-5, with D maybe TRBD1 (6 bases). With 2 bases removed from V and 2 bases from J, the gap between germline ends came to 10 bases. Germline V gives CDR1 SGHNT, CDR2 YYREEE (reference sequence). This CDR3 has 14 residues. CDR3 nucleotides: TGTGCCAGCAGCTTCGATCAGGGGCAAGAGACCCAGTACTTC. Its protein product is CASSFDQGQETQYF.